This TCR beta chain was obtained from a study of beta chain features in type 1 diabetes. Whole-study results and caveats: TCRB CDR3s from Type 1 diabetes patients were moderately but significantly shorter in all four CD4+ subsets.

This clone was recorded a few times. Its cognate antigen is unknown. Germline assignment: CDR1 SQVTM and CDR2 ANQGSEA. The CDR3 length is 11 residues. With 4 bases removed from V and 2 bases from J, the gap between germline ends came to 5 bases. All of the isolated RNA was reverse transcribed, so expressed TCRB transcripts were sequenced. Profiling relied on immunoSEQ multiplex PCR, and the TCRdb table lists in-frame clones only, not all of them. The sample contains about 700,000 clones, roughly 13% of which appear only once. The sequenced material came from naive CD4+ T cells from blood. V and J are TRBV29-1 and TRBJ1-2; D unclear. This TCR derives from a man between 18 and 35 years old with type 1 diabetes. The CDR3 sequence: CSVGDNYGYTF. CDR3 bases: TGCAGCGTTGGAGACAACTATGGCTACACCTTC.